Below are 13 T cell receptor beta chains sequenced from a single sample in a study of control samples from healthy donors and cancer patients (dated by TCRdb to 2020 to 2022). The library was generated by the immunoSEQ multiplex PCR assay. TCRdb carries this immuneACCESS record with in-frame sequences only. Its versions omit some clonotypes, under half of them owing to an unresolved V gene in the studies checked, with the rest unexplained. Recorded for this sample are just over 150,000 clones; about 87% of them occurred a single time. Approximately 12% of the sample rests with the top ten. Sequencing used blood. All receptors derive from a man younger than 40 in good health.

This clone appeared a few times. V and J are TRBV11-2 and TRBJ1-4, with D possibly being TRBD1 (5 bases). V was shortened by 1 base and J by 7 bases, with 7 bases between the two germline ends. Germline CDR1 and CDR2: SGHAT and FQNNGV. There are 13 residues in the CDR3. The CDR3 DNA is TGTGCCAGCAGCTTAGGGGGACTTGAAAAACTGTTTTTT. Protein sequence: CASSLGGLEKLFF.

The genes are TRBV7-9 and TRBJ1-2; tentative D call: TRBD1 (6 bases). The CDR3 has 14 amino acids. V shed 1 base and J shed 6 bases, with 12 bases lying between them. CDR1 is SEHNR, CDR2 FQNEAQ, per germline (reference sequence). CDR3 DNA sequence: TGTGCCAGCAGCTTAGAGGCAGGGGCGGATGGCTACACCTTC. Protein product: CASSLEAGADGYTF. The full variable domain, with the rest looked up from reference TRBV7-9 and TRBJ1-2, is DTGVSQNPRHKITKRGQNVTFRCDPISEHNRLYWYRQTLGQGPEFLTYFQNEAQLEKSRLLSDRFSAERPKGSFSTLEIQRTEQGDSAMYLCASSLEAGADGYTFGSGTRLTVV.

V gene TRBV19 combines with J gene TRBJ2-2; weak D call: TRBD2 (6 bases). CDR1 LNHDA and CDR2 SQIVND come from the germline V gene (reference sequence). The CDR3 contains 15 residues. V was cut by 4 bases and J by 3 bases, with 12 bases left in between. The CDR3 sequence: CASSRLGSYTGELFF. The DNA of the CDR3 is TGTGCCAGTAGTAGACTAGGATCGTACACCGGGGAGCTGTTTTTT.

V and J are TRBV2 and TRBJ2-3, with TRBD2 matching over 11 bases. Germline trimming cut 4 bases from V and 4 bases from J; bases unmatched to any gene: 4. Looked up from germline, CDR1 is SNHLY and CDR2 is FYNNEI. The length of the CDR3 is 15 residues. The CDR3: CASSGLAGTPDTQYF. CDR3 sequence (DNA): TGTGCCAGCAGTGGACTAGCGGGGACCCCAGATACGCAGTATTTT.

This rearrangement joins TRBV7-6 to TRBJ2-5; weak D call: TRBD2 (6 bases). Trimming removed 3 bases from V and 5 bases from J, with 19 bases in between. Germline V CDR1 and CDR2: SGHVS, FNYEAQ. This CDR3 region has 16 residues. The CDR3 DNA reads TGTGCCAGCAGCTTTGATGACGGAGGGCTGGAGGAGACCCAGTACTTC. Translated, it gives CASSFDDGGLEETQYF.

The J gene is TRBJ1-4, the V gene TRBV11-2, with D uncertain. This CDR3 has 12 amino acids. The germline V and J ends were trimmed by 11 bases and 7 bases, with 14 bases remaining between them. Germline values: CDR1 SGHAT, CDR2 FQNNGV. CDR3 sequence reads: CAETEDSEKLFF. The CDR3 coding sequence is TGTGCCGAAACGGAGGATTCTGAAAAACTGTTTTTT.

The chain is built from TRBV19 and TRBJ1-5; weak D call: TRBD1 (6 bases). The germline V gene has CDR1 LNHDA and CDR2 SQIVND (reference sequence). Between the trimmed V and J ends, which lost 4 bases and 5 bases, there was a span of 18 bases. This CDR3 region has 16 residues. Here the CDR3 DNA reads TGTGCCAGTAGTAGAGCCCAGGGGAGTCCCTATCAGCCCCAGCATTTT. Protein: CASSRAQGSPYQPQHF.

The chain is built from TRBV15 and TRBJ2-1; 9 bases agree with TRBD2. Germline V gene data show CDR1 as LNHNV and CDR2 as YYDKDF (reference sequence). Germline trimming cut 3 bases from V and 9 bases from J; bases unmatched to any gene: 27. The CDR3 has 21 amino acids. The CDR3 reads CATSSDKHSGSLSDSVGEQFF. DNA of the CDR3: TGTGCCACCAGCAGTGATAAACATAGCGGGAGTTTGTCGGATTCGGTGGGTGAGCAGTTCTTC.

The CDR3 spells CASSPKTGAGNEQFF. The CDR3 nucleotides read TGTGCCAGCAGTCCGAAAACAGGGGCTGGGAATGAGCAGTTCTTC. The gene calls are TRBV2 and TRBJ2-1; TRBD1 matches at 7 bases. This CDR3 has 15 amino acids. The germline V gene has CDR1 SNHLY and CDR2 FYNNEI. The V and J ends lost 5 bases and 7 bases, in that order; junction bases with no gene match: 11.

This rearrangement joins TRBV7-8 to TRBJ1-2, with 8 bases matching TRBD1. The CDR3 spans 13 residues. The V gene's germline CDR1 is SGHVS and CDR2 FQNEAQ. V lost 5 bases and J lost 6; bases outside the gene matches: 5. The CDR3 DNA is TGTGCCAGCAGCATCCAGACAGGGGATGGCTACACCTTC. Its protein product is CASSIQTGDGYTF.

The chain combines TRBV11-1 with TRBJ1-6; 8 nucleotides match TRBD1. V was pared by 5 bases and J by 9 bases, with 12 bases of the junction left unmatched. Germline assignment: CDR1 SGHAT and CDR2 FQDESV (reference sequence). The CDR3 is made up of 16 amino acids. The CDR3 protein is CASSARTGYLASPLHF. CDR3 DNA: TGTGCCAGCAGCGCCCGGACAGGGTATTTGGCTTCACCCCTCCACTTT.

The chain has TRBV27 and TRBJ1-4, with 9 bases that match TRBD1. The CDR3 is 14 residues long. Germline lookup yields CDR1 MNHEY and CDR2 SMNVEV (reference sequence). With V trimmed by 4 bases and J by 8 bases, 5 bases remained unmatched. CDR3 loop: CASSWTGEIEKLFF. The CDR3 DNA is TGTGCCAGCAGTTGGACAGGGGAAATAGAAAAACTGTTTTTT. The full variable domain, with the rest looked up from reference TRBV27 and TRBJ1-4, is EAQVTQNPRYLITVTGKKLTVTCSQNMNHEYMSWYRQDPGLGLRQIYYSMNVEVTDKGDVPEGYKVSRKEKRNFPLILESPSPNQTSLYFCASSWTGEIEKLFFGSGTQLSVL.

The chain uses TRBV12-3 or TRBV12-4 and TRBJ1-3; unclear D gene. CDR3 size: 11 residues. Trimming removed 3 bases from V and 7 bases from J, with 4 bases in between. CDR3 sequence: CASSLSNTIYF. CDR3 DNA: TGTGCCAGCAGTTTGTCTAACACCATATATTTT.